This entry lists 29 T cell receptor beta chains sequenced from one sample in a study of T cells in tuberculosis. Sequenced by immunoSEQ multiplex PCR; TCRdb stores in-frame clones only, minus some. Of more than 30,000 clones in the sample, roughly 95% were seen once. Time point indicated: new active TB diagnosis, blood taken before or within 7 days of starting treatment. The sequencing here drew on PBMCs, taken at tuberculosis diagnosis. The receptors come from an adult with tuberculosis.

This chain uses TRBV21-1 with TRBJ1-1. TRBV21-1 is described as a pseudogene. The CDR3 contains 15 residues. Here the CDR3 DNA reads TGTGCCAGCAGCACCCACCGGGGGGTAGGCACTGAAGCTTTCTTT. It specifies CASSTHRGVGTEAFF.

The gene calls are TRBV5-4 and TRBJ1-6, with D unresolved. The CDR3 is 14 residues long. Trimming cost V 2 bases and J 10 bases, with 13 bases left between them. Germline CDR1 and CDR2: SGHNT and YYREEE (reference sequence). CDR3 sequence (DNA): TGTGCCAGCAGCTTAGTTGCGGAAGGATCACCCCTCCACTTT. The encoded protein is CASSLVAEGSPLHF.

The chain combines TRBV6-1 with TRBJ2-4, with TRBD1 matching 8 bases. The CDR3 loop spans 15 amino acids. V shed 9 bases, J shed 3 bases, and the junction held 10 bases outside the gene matches. The germline V gene encodes CDR1 MNHNS and CDR2 SASEGT. The CDR3 reads CASTSGQGDKNIQYF. For the CDR3, the DNA is TGTGCCAGTACCTCTGGACAGGGCGACAAAAACATTCAGTACTTC.

V usage is TRBV5-1 and J usage is TRBJ2-1, with D possibly being TRBD1 (6 bases). V was clipped by 0 bases and J by 4 bases, with 11 bases between them. CDR3 length equals 15 residues. Germline CDR1 is SGHRS and CDR2 is YFSETQ. CDR3 residues: CASSLEIQGYNEQFF. The CDR3 nucleotides read TGCGCCAGCAGCTTGGAAATACAGGGTTACAATGAGCAGTTCTTC. Combining the CDR3 with reference TRBV5-1 and TRBJ2-1 gives the whole variable domain KAGVTQTPRYLIKTRGQQVTLSCSPISGHRSVSWYQQTPGQGLQFLFEYFSETQRNKGNFPGRFSGRQFSNSRSEMNVSTLELGDSALYLCASSLEIQGYNEQFFGPGTRLTVL.

The rearrangement links TRBV10-3 to TRBJ1-2; D is uncertain. The V gene's germline CDR1 is ENHRY and CDR2 SYGVKD. This CDR3 comprises 13 residues. Trimming pared 9 bases from V and 0 bases from J, leaving 11 bases between. The CDR3 nucleotides are TGTGCCATATCAGACAATCCTAACTATGGCTACACCTTC. This codes for CAISDNPNYGYTF.

This clone appeared once. This chain uses TRBV10-3 with TRBJ2-5; D is perhaps TRBD1 (6 bases). The length of the CDR3 is 13 residues. V lost 4 bases to trimming and J lost 4 bases, with 10 bases between them. Germline V gene lookup returns CDR1 ENHRY and CDR2 SYGVKD. The CDR3 reads CAISVRGSETQYF. CDR3 bases: TGTGCCATCAGTGTCAGGGGCTCAGAGACCCAGTACTTC.

The genes are TRBV5-8 and TRBJ2-3; a weak D match, TRBD2 (5 bases). This CDR3 is 15 amino acids long. Germline CDR1 is SGHTS and CDR2 is YDEGEE. V was pared by 5 bases and J by 3 bases, with 16 bases between. In DNA, the CDR3 is TGTGCCAGCAGGCGCGACTACGCCGAGACAGATACGCAGTATTTT. Translating it yields CASRRDYAETDTQYF.

The chain combines TRBV7-2 with TRBJ2-7; 9 bases are shared with TRBD2. The CDR3 is 15 residues long. Germline V gene lookup returns CDR1 SGHTA and CDR2 FQGNSA. The V gene end was trimmed by 3 bases and the J gene end by 2 bases; junction bases not matched to a gene: 5. In DNA, the CDR3 is TGTGCCAGCAGCTTCCGGACTAGCGATACCTACGAGCAGTACTTC. Residues: CASSFRTSDTYEQYF.

In its sample, this clone was seen once. This rearrangement joins TRBV18 to TRBJ2-7, with TRBD1 matching 8 bases. The CDR3 has 15 residues. J gave up 2 bases and V 3 bases, and 6 bases lay outside the gene matches. The V gene's germline CDR1 is KGHSH and CDR2 LQKENI. CDR3 DNA sequence: TGTGCCAGCTCACCGCGGACAGGGTTCCCCTACGAGCAGTACTTC. The encoded protein is CASSPRTGFPYEQYF.

The CDR3, as DNA: TGTGCCAGCAGTCACCTACAGGGTGGAACTGAAGCTTTCTTT. Translated: CASSHLQGGTEAFF. The J gene is TRBJ1-1, the V gene TRBV6-5, with D perhaps matching TRBD1 (6 bases). The CDR3 is 14 amino acids. Germline loops: CDR1 MNHEY, CDR2 SVGAGI. Trimming took off 5 bases at V and 5 bases at J, with 15 bases between the two ends.

The J gene is TRBJ1-1, the V gene TRBV5-1; TRBD1 matches 7 bases. J gave up 2 bases and V 4 bases, and 11 bases lay outside the gene matches. Germline V gene data show CDR1 as SGHRS and CDR2 as YFSETQ. CDR3 size: 16 residues. CDR3 bases: TGCGCCAGCAGCGGGGGTAAACGGGACAGCAACACTGAAGCTTTCTTT. Translation: CASSGGKRDSNTEAFF.

The chain joins TRBV5-1 to TRBJ2-3; tentative D call: TRBD1 (6 bases). Germline V gene sequence: CDR1 SGHRS, CDR2 YFSETQ. The CDR3 has 14 amino acids. The V end lost 0 bases, the J end lost 1 base, and 6 bases lay between the germline ends. This chain's CDR3 is CASSLGGRTDTQYF. The CDR3 DNA reads as TGCGCCAGCAGCTTGGGGGGGCGCACAGATACGCAGTATTTT.

The chain joins TRBV29-1 to TRBJ1-1, with D possibly being TRBD1 (5 bases). The V gene's germline CDR1 is SQVTM and CDR2 ANQGSEA. This CDR3 region has 11 residues. V was clipped by 7 bases and J by 8 bases, with 14 bases between them. CDR3 residues: CSAGPGHEAFF. CDR3 in DNA: TGCAGCGCTGGGCCCGGACACGAAGCTTTCTTT.

This clone was seen just once. The chain is built from TRBV9 and TRBJ1-4; D unresolved. Trimming took 3 bases from V and 0 from J, leaving 15 bases between them. Germline CDR1 and CDR2: SGDLS and YYNGEE. The CDR3 covers 17 residues. CDR3 sequence (DNA): TGTGCCAGCAGCGCTGGGCCGGGAGCAGCAACTAATGAAAAACTGTTTTTT. Translating it yields CASSAGPGAATNEKLFF. The whole variable domain, filled in from reference TRBV9 and TRBJ1-4, reads DSGVTQTPKHLITATGQRVTLRCSPRSGDLSVYWYQQSLDQGLQFLIQYYNGEERAKGNILERFSAQQFPDLHSELNLSSLELGDSALYFCASSAGPGAATNEKLFFGSGTQLSVL.

The J gene is TRBJ1-2, the V gene TRBV7-8; the D is unclear. The CDR3 is 17 residues long. Germline loops: CDR1 SGHVS, CDR2 FQNEAQ. Deletions cut 5 bases from V and 0 bases from J, with 19 bases between. This CDR3 reads CASSATILPTPNYGYTF. In nucleotides, the CDR3 is TGTGCCAGCAGCGCAACTATTCTTCCAACCCCTAACTATGGCTACACCTTC.

The chain links TRBV12-5 to TRBJ2-2; possibly TRBD1 for D (5 bases). The V and J ends lost 5 bases and 6 bases respectively, with 13 bases between them. CDR3 length equals 14 residues. CDR1 is LGHNT, CDR2 FRNRAP, per germline. CDR3 in amino acids: CASGTEKGSGELFF. The CDR3 region has the DNA TGTGCTAGTGGTACGGAAAAGGGGTCCGGGGAGCTGTTTTTT.

The chain employs TRBV28 and TRBJ1-2, with D uncertain. The CDR3 runs to 10 residues. V dropped 6 bases and J dropped 5 bases, with 4 bases sitting between them. Germline CDR1 is MDHEN and CDR2 is SYDVKM. CDR3 sequence: CASRQYGYTF. CDR3 DNA: TGTGCCAGCAGACAGTATGGCTACACCTTC.

The chain joins TRBV7-9 to TRBJ2-3; maybe TRBD2 (5 bases). V lost 5 bases and J lost 4, with 13 bases in between. Germline CDR1 is SEHNR and CDR2 is FQNEAQ (reference sequence). The CDR3 extends over 14 amino acids. The CDR3 protein is CASSPPGIADTQYF. The DNA of the CDR3 is TGTGCCAGCAGCCCCCCGGGGATAGCAGATACGCAGTATTTT.

The chain couples TRBV7-2 to TRBJ2-2; 9 nucleotides agree with TRBD2. The CDR3 loop spans 16 amino acids. After removal of 5 bases from V and 2 bases from J, the junction contained 6 bases not matched to a gene. Germline CDR1 and CDR2: SGHTA and FQGNSA. DNA of the CDR3: TGTGCCAGCAGCCCTCAAGCGGGGGGAAACACCGGGGAGCTGTTTTTT. It yields the protein CASSPQAGGNTGELFF.

This chain uses TRBV11-3 with TRBJ2-7; 12 bases match TRBD2. The J segment lost 1 base and the V segment lost 3 bases, leaving 7 bases of the junction unmatched. Germline V gene sequence: CDR1 SGHNT, CDR2 YENEEA. The length of the CDR3 is 17 residues. CDR3 region: CASSFAGTSGPSYEQYF. CDR3 coding DNA: TGTGCCAGCAGCTTTGCCGGGACTAGCGGGCCGTCCTACGAGCAGTACTTC.

The rearrangement uses TRBV11-2 and TRBJ2-7, with TRBD1 matching over 9 bases. This CDR3 is built from 15 residues. Losses at the gene ends were 0 bases for V and 3 bases for J; bases not matched to a gene: 3. Germline CDR1 SGHAT, CDR2 FQNNGV. The CDR3 bases are TGTGCCAGCAGCTTAGAGGGGACAGGGAACTACGAGCAGTACTTC. It specifies CASSLEGTGNYEQYF.

The rearrangement uses TRBV7-8 and TRBJ2-7, with 9 bases matching TRBD2. CDR1 is SGHVS, CDR2 FQNEAQ, per germline. The CDR3 extends over 18 amino acids. Trimming cost V 1 base and J 3 bases; bases outside gene matches: 13. CDR3 loop: CASSLGGLASGPSYEQYF. The CDR3 bases are TGTGCCAGCAGCTTAGGGGGACTAGCTTCTGGCCCGAGCTACGAGCAGTACTTC.

The chain employs TRBV5-6 and TRBJ1-1; 10 bases agree with TRBD1. Germline V lookup: CDR1 SGHDT, CDR2 YYEEEE. The CDR3 covers 12 residues. Losses at the gene ends were 4 bases for V and 9 bases for J; bases not matched to a gene: 3. The chain's CDR3 is CASSLGQGQAFF. In DNA, the CDR3 is TGTGCCAGCAGCCTGGGACAGGGGCAAGCTTTCTTT.

J is TRBJ1-1 and V is TRBV5-1; D ambiguous. CDR1 and CDR2 (germline): SGHRS, YFSETQ. This CDR3 is 15 amino acids long. The V gene lost 0 bases and the J gene lost 1 base, with 10 bases spanning the gap. CDR3 sequence (DNA): TGCGCCAGCAGCTTGGGTGTACTAAAGAACACTGAAGCTTTCTTT. Encoded protein: CASSLGVLKNTEAFF. Full variable domain (rest looked up from reference TRBV5-1 and TRBJ1-1): KAGVTQTPRYLIKTRGQQVTLSCSPISGHRSVSWYQQTPGQGLQFLFEYFSETQRNKGNFPGRFSGRQFSNSRSEMNVSTLELGDSALYLCASSLGVLKNTEAFFGQGTRLTVV.

The chain has TRBV7-6 and TRBJ2-6; possible D gene TRBD1, 5 bases. Germline V CDR1 and CDR2: SGHVS, FNYEAQ. There are 18 residues in the CDR3. V lost 6 bases, J lost 0 bases, and 18 bases lay in between. CDR3 coding DNA: TGTGCCAGCAGTTTTAGGGGCAAACACGGCTCTGGGGCCAACGTCCTGACTTTC. Amino acids: CASSFRGKHGSGANVLTF.

The CDR3 region has the DNA TGTGCCAGCAGTGAAAGGGGGAACCGTGCAAGAAACACCATATATTTT. Translated: CASSERGNRARNTIYF. The J gene is TRBJ1-3, the V gene TRBV6-1, with a tentative D call TRBD1 (6 bases). Trimming removed 2 bases from V and 5 bases from J, with 16 bases in between. Germline V lookup: CDR1 MNHNS, CDR2 SASEGT. The length of the CDR3 is 16 residues.

The rearrangement links TRBV11-2 to TRBJ1-2, with TRBD1 as a possible D gene (5 bases). This CDR3 is built from 16 residues. The V and J ends lost 0 bases and 6 bases respectively, with 17 bases between them. The germline V gene encodes CDR1 SGHAT and CDR2 FQNNGV. The CDR3 DNA sequence: TGTGCCAGCAGCTTAGATCGGTTAAGCGGGGGGGATGGCTACACCTTC. Its translation: CASSLDRLSGGDGYTF.

The chain uses TRBV5-6 and TRBJ2-6; D is uncertain. The ends were cut back, 1 base at V and 1 base at J, with 6 bases in the middle. The germline CDR1 and CDR2 sequences are SGHDT and YYEEEE. This CDR3 is 15 amino acids long. CDR3 nucleotides: TGTGCCAGCAGCTTGAGGCGGTCTGGGGCCAACGTCCTGACTTTC. This gives the protein CASSLRRSGANVLTF.

This chain links TRBV4-1 with TRBJ1-1, with 7 bases lining up with TRBD1. This CDR3 is built from 15 residues. With 0 bases clipped from V and 6 bases from J, the junction kept 7 bases outside the gene matches. The germline V gene has CDR1 MGHRA and CDR2 YSYEKL. CDR3 sequence: CASSQEGTVRAEAFF. The CDR3 DNA is TGCGCCAGCAGCCAAGAGGGGACAGTGCGGGCTGAAGCTTTCTTT.